The TCR beta chain described here comes from a study of naive CD8 T cells in extremely preterm neonates. Study findings and constraints: Term neonates 0.4%, young children about 0.028%, adults 0.01%; preterm neonates shared roughly 2.8%. Relative to older groups, preterm infants had shorter, less trimmed CDR3s with fewer N additions.

Cord blood came from elective full-term cesareans at roughly 35-43 weeks without labor or membrane rupture. Sorted cells: live naive CD8+ T cells, CD45RA+CCR7+, Annexin V-negative. The germline V gene has CDR1 MNHEY and CDR2 SVGAGI. After removal of 8 bases from V and 4 bases from J, the junction contained 3 bases not matched to a gene. The CDR3 extends over 13 amino acids. The assay was immunoSEQ multiplex PCR, and TCRdb's table has in-frame clones only and misses some. The sample lists about 7,300 clones; 92% were seen once. The sample holds one count of this clone. Its antigen remains unidentified. The genes are TRBV6-5 and TRBJ2-1, with 9 bases lining up with TRBD2. The source material was naive CD8+ T cells from cord blood. The receptor was derived from a newborn in good health. This CDR3 reads CASGTSSYNEQFF. The CDR3 bases are TGTGCCAGCGGGACTAGCAGTTACAATGAGCAGTTCTTC.